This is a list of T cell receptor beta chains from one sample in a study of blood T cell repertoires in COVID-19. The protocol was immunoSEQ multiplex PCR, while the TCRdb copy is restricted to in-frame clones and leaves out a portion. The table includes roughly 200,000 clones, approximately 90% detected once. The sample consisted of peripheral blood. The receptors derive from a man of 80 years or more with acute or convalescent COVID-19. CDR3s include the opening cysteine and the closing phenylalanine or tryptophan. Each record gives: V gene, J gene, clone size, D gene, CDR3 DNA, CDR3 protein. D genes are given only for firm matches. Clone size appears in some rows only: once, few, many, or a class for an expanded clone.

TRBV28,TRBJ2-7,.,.,TGTGCCAGCAGTTTCCAGGTTATCCCCTACGAGCAGTACTTC,CASSFQVIPYEQYF
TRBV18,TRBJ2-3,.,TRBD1,TGTGCCAGCTCACCACCTGGACAGGGGGCTTCAGATACGCAGTATTTT,CASSPPGQGASDTQYF
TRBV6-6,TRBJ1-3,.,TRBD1,TGTGCCAGCAGTGACCAGGGACAGGCTGGAAACACCATATATTTT,CASSDQGQAGNTIYF
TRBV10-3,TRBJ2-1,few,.,TGTGCCATCAGTGAGGGAGGCAATGAGCAGTTCTTC,CAISEGGNEQFF
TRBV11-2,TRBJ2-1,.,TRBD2,TGTGCCAGCAGCTTAGCCCTTGACGGGAGGGCCGGTGAGCAGTTCTTC,CASSLALDGRAGEQFF
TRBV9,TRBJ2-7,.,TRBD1,TGTGCCAGCAGCGTTACGACAGGGGACGAGCAGTACTTC,CASSVTTGDEQYF
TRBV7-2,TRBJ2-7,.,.,TGTGCCAGCAGCTTAGATCCAGGGATATCTTACGAGCAGTACTTC,CASSLDPGISYEQYF
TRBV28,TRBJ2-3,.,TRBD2,TGTGCCAGCAGTTTAATGCGGGAGCCCCCAGATACGCAGTATTTT,CASSLMREPPDTQYF
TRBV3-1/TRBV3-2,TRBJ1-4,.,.,TGTGCCAGCAGCCAAGGGGGGGGGCTCAGTGAAAAACTGTTTTTT,CASSQGGGLSEKLFF
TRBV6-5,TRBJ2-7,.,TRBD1,TGTGCCAGCAGTCGACAGGGTAATGCCTACGAGCAGTACTTC,CASSRQGNAYEQYF
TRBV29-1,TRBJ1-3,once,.,TGCAGCGCACAGGGCAACTCTGGAAACACCATATATTTT,CSAQGNSGNTIYF
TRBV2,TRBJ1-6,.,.,TGTGCCAGCAGATCCTCGGGACACAATAATTCACCCCTCCACTTT,CASRSSGHNNSPLHF
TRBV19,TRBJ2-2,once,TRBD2,TGTGCCAGTACTCAGACTAGCGGGTACGGGGAGCTGTTTTTT,CASTQTSGYGELFF
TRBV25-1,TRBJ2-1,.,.,TGTGCCAGCAGTGAAGGTGGGAGGTCCTACAATGAGCAGTTCTTC,CASSEGGRSYNEQFF
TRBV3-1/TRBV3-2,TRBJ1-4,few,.,TGTGCCAGCAGCCCACTCCGGGAGGAGGGGGAAAAACTGTTTTTT,CASSPLREEGEKLFF
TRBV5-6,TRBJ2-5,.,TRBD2,TGTGCCAGCAGCCGGGGGGTAGCGTCCACCCAGGAGACCCAGTACTTC,CASSRGVASTQETQYF
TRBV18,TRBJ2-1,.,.,TGTGCCAGCTCCCCGAGCTCGGGTTCCCATGAGCAGTTCTTC,CASSPSSGSHEQFF
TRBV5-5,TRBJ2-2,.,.,TGTGCCAGCAGCTTTGAGCGGGACACCGGGGAGCTGTTTTTT,CASSFERDTGELFF
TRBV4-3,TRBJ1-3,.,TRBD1,TGCGCCAGCAGCCAAGCCGCATACAAAAGGGACAGCTCTGGAAACACCATATATTTT,CASSQAAYKRDSSGNTIYF
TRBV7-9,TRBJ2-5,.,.,TGTGCCAGCAGCTTAGTACAGGTCGGAGAGACCCAGTACTTC,CASSLVQVGETQYF
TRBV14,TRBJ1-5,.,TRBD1,TGTGCCAGCAGCCAGACAGGGTTGGGGAATCAGCCCCAGCATTTT,CASSQTGLGNQPQHF
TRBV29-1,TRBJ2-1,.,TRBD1,TGCAGCGTTGAAGAAACGACGGGGGGACAGGGAGCCTACAATGAGCAGTTCTTC,CSVEETTGGQGAYNEQFF
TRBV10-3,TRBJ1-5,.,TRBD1,TGTGCCATCTCGACAGGGTCTCAGCCCCAGCATTTT,CAISTGSQPQHF
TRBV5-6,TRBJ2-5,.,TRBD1,TGTGCCAGCAGCATGACAGGGACGTGGGAGCAGTACTTC,CASSMTGTWEQYF
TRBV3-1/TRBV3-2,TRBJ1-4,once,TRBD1,TGTGCCAGCAGCCAGGGGGGACAGTTGGTTGGAAAACTGTTTTTT,CASSQGGQLVGKLFF
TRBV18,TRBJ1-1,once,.,TGTGCCAGCTCACCGATGCCCGGGGACACTGAAGCTTTCTTT,CASSPMPGDTEAFF
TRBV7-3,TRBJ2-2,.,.,TGTGCCAGCAGCCAGGGATCTCATAACACCGGGGAGCTGTTTTTT,CASSQGSHNTGELFF
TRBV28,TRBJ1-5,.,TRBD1,TGTGCCAGCAGTCCCGGGACAGGCAATCAGCCCCAGCATTTT,CASSPGTGNQPQHF
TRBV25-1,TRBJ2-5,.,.,TGTGCCAGCAGTGACCAGCCGCGGTGGGTTCAAGAGACCCAGTACTTC,CASSDQPRWVQETQYF
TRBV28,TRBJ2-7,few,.,TGTGCCAGCAGTTTAGAGGGTTTCCTCTCCTACGAGCAGTACTTC,CASSLEGFLSYEQYF
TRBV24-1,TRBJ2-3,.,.,TGTGCCACCAGTGATTTCGGCCAGGGCTCGAGGGATACGCAGTATTTT,CATSDFGQGSRDTQYF
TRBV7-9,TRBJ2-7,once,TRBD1,TGTGCCAGCAGTCTAGGGACAGGGGACGAGCAGTACTTC,CASSLGTGDEQYF
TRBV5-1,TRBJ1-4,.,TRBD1,TGCGCCAGCAGCTTGGACACAGGGGTGGGTGAAAAACTGTTTTTT,CASSLDTGVGEKLFF
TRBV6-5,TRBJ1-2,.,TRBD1,TGTGCCAGCACCGCCGGACAGGGGCGAGGCTACACCTTC,CASTAGQGRGYTF
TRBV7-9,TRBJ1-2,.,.,TGTGCCAGCAGCTTCAGTTACGACAGCCTTAACTATGGCTACACCTTC,CASSFSYDSLNYGYTF
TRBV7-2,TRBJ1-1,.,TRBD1,TGTGCCAGCAGCTCGACAGGGGCGATCACTGAAGCTTTCTTT,CASSSTGAITEAFF
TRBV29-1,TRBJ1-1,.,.,TGCAGCGTTGACCCACGCCAGGGAAGGCGGGAAGCTTTCTTT,CSVDPRQGRREAFF
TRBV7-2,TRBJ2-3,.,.,TGTGCCAGCAGCTTAACTGGGGGGTTCACAGATACGCAGTATTTT,CASSLTGGFTDTQYF
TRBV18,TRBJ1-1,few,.,TGTGCCAGCTCATCTACAGGGAGGGACACTGAAGCTTTCTTT,CASSSTGRDTEAFF
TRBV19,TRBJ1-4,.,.,TGTGCCAGTGCCCCCTGGGGCAATGAAAAACTGTTTTTT,CASAPWGNEKLFF